Listed here are 16 T cell receptor beta chains from one sample, sequenced in a study of lymphopenia after photon versus proton radiotherapy. Profiling relied on immunoSEQ multiplex PCR, and the TCRdb table lists in-frame clones only, not all of them. The data hold 150,000 to 200,000 clones, with roughly nine tenths observed a single time. The sequences come from peripheral blood, collected from a patient treated with photon-based radiotherapy. Receptor source: a man aged 50 or older with gastric cancer.

The chain recombines TRBV7-9 with TRBJ2-7; 8 bases align to TRBD1. Trimming took 1 base from V and 5 from J; bases not matched to a gene: 4. CDR1 and CDR2 from the germline V gene are SEHNR and FQNEAQ (reference sequence). The CDR3 is 14 residues long. The DNA for the CDR3 is TGTGCCAGCAGCTTAGACAGGGGGTCCCACGAGCAGTACTTC. Translation: CASSLDRGSHEQYF.

The rearrangement joins TRBV5-4 to TRBJ2-5; TRBD1 matches 9 bases. The J segment lost 2 bases and the V segment lost 2 bases, leaving 4 bases of the junction unmatched. This CDR3 has 15 residues. Looked up from germline, CDR1 is SGHNT and CDR2 is YYREEE (reference sequence). The DNA of the CDR3 is TGTGCCAGCAGCTTAGGGACAGGGCGACAAGAGACCCAGTACTTC. It translates to CASSLGTGRQETQYF.

Written as DNA, the CDR3 is TGCGCCAGCAGCCAAGATCCGCTCCGTGGGGATACGCAGTATTTT. It codes for CASSQDPLRGDTQYF. V gene TRBV4-3 combines with J gene TRBJ2-3; D gene uncertain. Germline CDR1 is LGHNA and CDR2 is YSLEER. The CDR3 contains 15 residues. V lost 0 bases and J lost 6, with 13 bases in between.

This clone was observed a single time. The chain couples TRBV7-9 to TRBJ2-7; TRBD1 might be the D (6 bases). The V gene lost 4 bases and the J gene lost 3 bases, with 13 bases spanning the gap. The germline V gene encodes CDR1 SEHNR and CDR2 FQNEAQ (reference sequence). The CDR3 is 14 amino acids. Written as DNA, the CDR3 is TGTGCCAGCAGCTCGCCGGGACAAAACTACGAGCAGTACTTC. Amino acids: CASSSPGQNYEQYF.

This chain links TRBV2 with TRBJ2-5; TRBD1 matches at 9 bases. The V gene's germline CDR1 is SNHLY and CDR2 FYNNEI. With 6 bases clipped from V and 5 bases from J, the junction kept 7 bases outside the gene matches. The CDR3 is 14 residues long. CDR3 loop: CASSSDRGGETQYF. CDR3 DNA sequence: TGTGCCAGCAGCTCGGACAGGGGTGGCGAGACCCAGTACTTC. Complete variable domain (other parts from reference TRBV2 and TRBJ2-5): EPEVTQTPSHQVTQMGQEVILRCVPISNHLYFYWYRQILGQKVEFLVSFYNNEISEKSEIFDDQFSVERPDGSNFTLKIRSTKLEDSAMYFCASSSDRGGETQYFGPGTRLLVL.

The chain has TRBV5-1 and TRBJ2-7, with TRBD1 matching over 10 bases. Germline CDR1 and CDR2: SGHRS and YFSETQ. This CDR3 has 14 amino acids. The J segment lost 6 bases and the V segment lost 4 bases, leaving 7 bases of the junction unmatched. The CDR3 spells CASSTGTGAFEQYF. The CDR3 DNA reads as TGCGCCAGCAGCACCGGGACAGGGGCATTCGAGCAGTACTTC.

J is TRBJ2-3 and V is TRBV11-2, with TRBD2 matching over 7 bases. The CDR3 extends over 15 amino acids. J lost 2 bases, V lost 2 bases, and 4 bases had no gene match. Germline V gene sequence: CDR1 SGHAT, CDR2 FQNNGV. CDR3 sequence reads: CASSLLGRPTDTQYF. Written as DNA, the CDR3 is TGTGCCAGCAGCTTACTCGGGAGGCCCACAGATACGCAGTATTTT.

The chain combines TRBV6-5 with TRBJ1-5; perhaps TRBD1 as D (5 bases). Deletions cut 4 bases from V and 7 bases from J, with 14 bases between. Germline V gene lookup returns CDR1 MNHEY and CDR2 SVGAGI. The CDR3 is 14 amino acids. The CDR3 DNA reads as TGTGCCAGCAGTTCACGTCGGGGCGGCCAGCCCCAGCATTTT. Residues: CASSSRRGGQPQHF.

The sample holds one count of this clone. The chain recombines TRBV7-9 with TRBJ2-1; TRBD2 agrees at 13 bases. V shed 5 bases, J shed 5 bases, and the junction held 9 bases outside the gene matches. CDR3 length: 17 amino acids. Germline CDR1 reads SEHNR; CDR2 reads FQNEAQ (reference sequence). The CDR3 nucleotides are TGTGCCAGCAGCCCGAATTGGGGGACTAGCGGGGACAATGAGCAGTTCTTC. Amino acid sequence: CASSPNWGTSGDNEQFF.

This chain links TRBV2 with TRBJ1-4; TRBD1 agrees at 7 bases. V lost 5 bases, J lost 6 bases, and 9 bases stayed unmatched. The CDR3 has 15 residues. Germline CDR1 and CDR2: SNHLY and FYNNEI. CDR3 sequence: CASSPWTGGHEKLFF. The DNA of the CDR3 is TGTGCCAGCAGTCCTTGGACAGGCGGACATGAAAAACTGTTTTTT.

This clone was seen more than once but under ten times. V is TRBV5-6 and J is TRBJ1-5; no clear D gene. V was trimmed by 0 bases and J by 3 bases, leaving 10 bases between them. The CDR3 contains 15 residues. The germline CDR1 and CDR2 sequences are SGHDT and YYEEEE. The CDR3 bases are TGTGCCAGCAGCTTGGCCGGGAGAGCCAATCAGCCCCAGCATTTT. As protein: CASSLAGRANQPQHF.

The rearrangement links TRBV30 to TRBJ1-3, with D unclear. CDR1 and CDR2 from the germline V gene are GTSNPN and SVGIG (reference sequence). This CDR3 spans 15 amino acids. The V gene lost 2 bases and the J gene lost 1 base, with 12 bases spanning the gap. The CDR3 spells CAWSLGTGSGNTIYF. CDR3 nucleotides: TGTGCCTGGAGTCTTGGCACCGGGTCTGGAAACACCATATATTTT. Full variable domain (missing parts from reference TRBV30 and TRBJ1-3): SQTIHQWPATLVQPVGSPLSLECTVEGTSNPNLYWYRQAAGRGLQLLFYSVGIGQISSEVPQNLSASRPQDRQFILSSKKLLLSDSGFYLCAWSLGTGSGNTIYFGEGSWLTVV.

This chain joins TRBV7-9 and TRBJ2-5; 8 nucleotides agree with TRBD2. This CDR3 contains 15 residues. The V segment lost 5 bases and the J segment 4 bases; nucleotides outside the gene matches: 9. Germline values: CDR1 SEHNR, CDR2 FQNEAQ (reference sequence). The CDR3 DNA reads TGTGCCAGCAGCCCGGGGGGGACTGCGCGAGAGACCCAGTACTTC. Translation: CASSPGGTARETQYF.

The chain uses TRBV6-5 and TRBJ2-7, with 12 bases identical to TRBD2. CDR3 length: 15 amino acids. Trimming removed 8 bases from V and 2 bases from J; junction bases left unmatched: 7. Looked up from germline, CDR1 is MNHEY and CDR2 is SVGAGI. As DNA, the CDR3 is TGTGCCAGCCGTACCGGGACTAGCGGGCCCTACGAGCAGTACTTC. Protein: CASRTGTSGPYEQYF.

This clone was recorded once. The genes are TRBV7-2 and TRBJ2-1, with a tentative D call TRBD2 (6 bases). The CDR3 consists of 14 residues. CDR1 and CDR2 (germline): SGHTA, FQGNSA. The ends were cut back, 3 bases at V and 2 bases at J, with 8 bases in the middle. CDR3 residues: CASSFRETYNEQFF. The CDR3 DNA reads as TGTGCCAGCAGCTTCCGGGAGACCTACAATGAGCAGTTCTTC.

The V gene is TRBV28, the J gene TRBJ1-4; maybe TRBD1 (5 bases). This CDR3 spans 14 amino acids. The germline V gene encodes CDR1 MDHEN and CDR2 SYDVKM. Trimming stripped 5 bases from V and 8 bases from J, with 15 bases between. CDR3 residues: CASSPGGAYEKLFF. CDR3 in DNA: TGTGCCAGCAGTCCGGGGGGAGCCTACGAAAAACTGTTTTTT.